Detailed here is one TCR beta chain. Its target is unknown. This sample is drawn from a study of cytotoxic CD8 clonotypes in ibrutinib-treated CLL. Study overall: Outcomes included some 24 partial and 2 complete responses; after median 68 months, roughly 14 stayed remitted and around 12 progressed. Average yields of approximately 230,000 productive templates and about 97,000 productive rearrangements characterized the samples. Study-level points and caveats: Having risen at ibrutinib response, clonality had fallen back toward baseline by progression.

Germline V gives CDR1 SGDLS, CDR2 YYNGEE. V gave up 3 bases and J gave up 1 base, with 7 bases separating them. The CDR3 is 13 amino acids. The intended depth for sequencing was 1 in 200,000 to 1 in 1 million T cells. The method was immunoSEQ multiplex PCR; TCRdb's version includes in-frame clones alone and lacks a portion of them. The sample has 12,000 or so clones, around two thirds seen once. The specimen was PBMCs, collected before ibrutinib treatment. The chain links TRBV9 to TRBJ1-1; D ambiguous. The sequence came from a human donor with chronic lymphocytic leukemia. CDR3 sequence (DNA): TGTGCCAGCAGCGGGAGTGGGAACACTGAAGCTTTCTTT. It is translated as CASSGSGNTEAFF.